The entry that follows covers one T cell receptor beta chain sequence. The sample originates from a study of T cell responses to AZD1222 COVID-19 vaccine. The assay was immunoSEQ multiplex PCR, and TCRdb's table has in-frame clones only and misses some. This sample carries some 170,000 clones, about 92% of them seen once, and the ten largest clones take about 3%. The germline CDR1 and CDR2 sequences are SGDLS and YYNGEE. This CDR3 region has 13 residues. The V gene lost 0 bases and the J gene lost 8 bases, with 9 bases spanning the gap. This chain uses TRBV9 with TRBJ1-3, with a weak D call TRBD1 (5 bases). The source material was peripheral blood, sampled on day 0 of AZD1222 vaccination. This receptor was identified in an adult in good health. For the CDR3, the DNA is TGTGCCAGCAGCGTAGACGGGGGAGACACCATATATTTT. This sequence encodes CASSVDGGDTIYF.